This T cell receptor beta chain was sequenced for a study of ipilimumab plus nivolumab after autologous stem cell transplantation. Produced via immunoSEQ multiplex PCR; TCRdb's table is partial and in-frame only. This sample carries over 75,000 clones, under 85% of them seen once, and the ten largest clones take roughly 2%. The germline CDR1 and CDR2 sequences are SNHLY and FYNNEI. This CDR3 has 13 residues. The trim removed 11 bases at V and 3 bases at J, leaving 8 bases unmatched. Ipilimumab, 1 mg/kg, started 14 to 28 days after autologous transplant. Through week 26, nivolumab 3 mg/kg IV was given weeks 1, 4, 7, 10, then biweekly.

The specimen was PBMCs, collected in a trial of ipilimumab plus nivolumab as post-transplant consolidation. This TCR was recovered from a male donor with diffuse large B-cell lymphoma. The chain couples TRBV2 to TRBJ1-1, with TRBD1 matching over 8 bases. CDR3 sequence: CAGKDREDTEAFF. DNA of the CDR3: TGTGCCGGGAAGGACAGGGAGGACACTGAAGCTTTCTTT.